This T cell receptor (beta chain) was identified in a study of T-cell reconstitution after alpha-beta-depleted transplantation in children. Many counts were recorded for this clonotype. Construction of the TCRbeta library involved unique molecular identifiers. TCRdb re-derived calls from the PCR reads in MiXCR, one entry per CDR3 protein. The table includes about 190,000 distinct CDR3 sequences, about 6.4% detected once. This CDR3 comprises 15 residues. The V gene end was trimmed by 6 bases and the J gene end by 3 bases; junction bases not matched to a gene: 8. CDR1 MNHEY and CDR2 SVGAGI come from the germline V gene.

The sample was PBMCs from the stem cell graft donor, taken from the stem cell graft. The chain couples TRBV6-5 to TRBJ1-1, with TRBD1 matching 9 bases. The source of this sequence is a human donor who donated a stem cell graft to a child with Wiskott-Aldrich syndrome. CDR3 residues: CASRGSTGGDTEAFF. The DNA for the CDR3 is TGTGCCAGCAGGGGTTCGACAGGGGGGGACACTGAAGCTTTCTTT.